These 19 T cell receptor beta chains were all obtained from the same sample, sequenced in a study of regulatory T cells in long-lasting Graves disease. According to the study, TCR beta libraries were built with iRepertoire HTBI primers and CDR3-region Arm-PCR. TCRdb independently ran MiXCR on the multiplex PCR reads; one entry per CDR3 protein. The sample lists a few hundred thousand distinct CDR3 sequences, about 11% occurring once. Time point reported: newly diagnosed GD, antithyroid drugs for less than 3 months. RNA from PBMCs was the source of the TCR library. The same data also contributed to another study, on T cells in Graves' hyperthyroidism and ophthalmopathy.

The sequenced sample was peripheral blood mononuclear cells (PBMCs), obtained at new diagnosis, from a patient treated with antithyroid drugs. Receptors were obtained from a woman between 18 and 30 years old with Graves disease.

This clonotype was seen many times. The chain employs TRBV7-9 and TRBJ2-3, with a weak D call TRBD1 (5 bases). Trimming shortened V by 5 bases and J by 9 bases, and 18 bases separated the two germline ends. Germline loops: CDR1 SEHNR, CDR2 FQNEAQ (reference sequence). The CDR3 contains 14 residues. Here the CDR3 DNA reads TGTGCCAGCAGCCCATCAGGGTATGAGATAACGCAGTATTTT. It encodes CASSPSGYEITQYF. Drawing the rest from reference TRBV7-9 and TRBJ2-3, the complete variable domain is DTGVSQNPRHKITKRGQNVTFRCDPISEHNRLYWYRQTLGQGPEFLTYFQNEAQLEKSRLLSDRFSAERPKGSFSTLEIQRTEQGDSAMYLCASSPSGYEITQYFGPGTRLTVL.

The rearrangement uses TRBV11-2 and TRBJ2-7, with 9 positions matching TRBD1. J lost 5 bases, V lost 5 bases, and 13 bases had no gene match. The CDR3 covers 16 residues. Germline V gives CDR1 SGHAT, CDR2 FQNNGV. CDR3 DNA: TGTGCCAGCAGCGTACTCCGGGGGACAGGGTCCCACGAGCAGTACTTC. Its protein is CASSVLRGTGSHEQYF.

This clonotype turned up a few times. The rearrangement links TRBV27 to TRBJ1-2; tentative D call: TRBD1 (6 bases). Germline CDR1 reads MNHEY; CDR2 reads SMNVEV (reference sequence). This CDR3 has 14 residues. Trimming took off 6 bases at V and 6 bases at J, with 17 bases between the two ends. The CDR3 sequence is CASRVLTGMNGYTF. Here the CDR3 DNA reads TGTGCCAGCAGGGTTCTAACAGGGATGAATGGCTACACCTTC.

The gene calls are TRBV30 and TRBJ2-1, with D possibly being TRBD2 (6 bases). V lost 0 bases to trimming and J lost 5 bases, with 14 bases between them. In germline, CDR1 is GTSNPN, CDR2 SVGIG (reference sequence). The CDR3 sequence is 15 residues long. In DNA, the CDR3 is TGTGCCTGGAGTGTATGGAGGGTAGTGGACAATGAGCAGTTCTTC. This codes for CAWSVWRVVDNEQFF.

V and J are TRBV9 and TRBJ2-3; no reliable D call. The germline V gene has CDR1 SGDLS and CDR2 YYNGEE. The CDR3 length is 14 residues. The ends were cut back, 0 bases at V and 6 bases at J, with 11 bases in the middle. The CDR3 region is CASSVGPDADTQYF. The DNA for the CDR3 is TGTGCCAGCAGCGTAGGTCCGGATGCGGATACGCAGTATTTT.

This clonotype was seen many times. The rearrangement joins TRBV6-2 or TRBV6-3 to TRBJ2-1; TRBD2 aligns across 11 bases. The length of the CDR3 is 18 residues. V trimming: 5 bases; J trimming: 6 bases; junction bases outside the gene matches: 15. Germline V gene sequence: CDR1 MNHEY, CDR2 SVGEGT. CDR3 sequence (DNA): TGTGCCAGCAGTCCCGGAGCACTAGCGGGAGAGGTCAGCAATGAGCAGTTCTTC. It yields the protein CASSPGALAGEVSNEQFF.

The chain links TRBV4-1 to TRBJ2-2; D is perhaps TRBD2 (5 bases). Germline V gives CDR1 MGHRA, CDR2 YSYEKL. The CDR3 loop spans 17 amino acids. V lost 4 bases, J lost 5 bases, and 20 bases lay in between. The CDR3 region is CASSLLVRGPETGELFF. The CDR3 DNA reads TGCGCCAGCAGCCTCCTAGTGCGAGGGCCGGAAACCGGGGAGCTGTTTTTT.

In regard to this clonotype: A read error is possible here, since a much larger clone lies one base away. In DNA form, the CDR3 reads TGTGCCAGCTCACCAACCCTCAATGAGCAGTTCTTC. Amino acids: CASSPTLNEQFF. The chain uses TRBV18 and TRBJ2-1; D uncertain. The V gene's germline CDR1 is KGHSH and CDR2 LQKENI. The V and J ends lost 2 bases and 6 bases respectively, with 5 bases between them. The CDR3 covers 12 residues.

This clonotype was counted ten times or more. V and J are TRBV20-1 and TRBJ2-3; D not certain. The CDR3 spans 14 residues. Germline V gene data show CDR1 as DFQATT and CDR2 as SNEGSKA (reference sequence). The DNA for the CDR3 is TGCAGCGTCAGACTCCTAGGAAGCACAGATACGCAGTATTTT. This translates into CSVRLLGSTDTQYF.

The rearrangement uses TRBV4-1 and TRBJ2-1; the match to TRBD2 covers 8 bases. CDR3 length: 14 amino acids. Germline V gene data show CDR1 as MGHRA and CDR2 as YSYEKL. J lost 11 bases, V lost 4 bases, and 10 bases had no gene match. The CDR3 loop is CASSPRGGGNKQFF. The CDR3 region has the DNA TGCGCCAGCAGCCCTCGGGGGGGGGGTAATAAGCAGTTCTTC.

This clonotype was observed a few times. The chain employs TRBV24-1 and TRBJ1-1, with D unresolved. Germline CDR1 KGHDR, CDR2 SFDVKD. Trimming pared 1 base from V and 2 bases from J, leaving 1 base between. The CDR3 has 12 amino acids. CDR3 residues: CATSDLNTEAFF. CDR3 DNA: TGTGCCACCAGTGATTTAAACACTGAAGCTTTCTTT.

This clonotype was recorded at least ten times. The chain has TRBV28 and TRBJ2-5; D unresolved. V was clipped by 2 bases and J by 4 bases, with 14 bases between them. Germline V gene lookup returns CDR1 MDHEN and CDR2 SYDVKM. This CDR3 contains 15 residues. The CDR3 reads CASSLIGTAGETQYF. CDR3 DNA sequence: TGTGCCAGCAGTTTAATAGGCACTGCCGGAGAGACCCAGTACTTC.

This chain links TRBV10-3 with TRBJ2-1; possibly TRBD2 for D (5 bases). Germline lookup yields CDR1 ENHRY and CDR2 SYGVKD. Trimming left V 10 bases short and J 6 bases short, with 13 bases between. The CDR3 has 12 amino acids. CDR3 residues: CASIGLANEQFF. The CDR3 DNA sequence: TGTGCCAGCATAGGGCTAGCCAATGAGCAGTTCTTC.

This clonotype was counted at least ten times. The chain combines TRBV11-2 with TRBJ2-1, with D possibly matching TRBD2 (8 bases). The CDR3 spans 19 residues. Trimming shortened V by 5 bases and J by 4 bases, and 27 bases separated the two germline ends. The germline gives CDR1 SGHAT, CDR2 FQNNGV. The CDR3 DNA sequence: TGTGCCAGCAGCCGCCCAGGGGGTCGGGAGGGCTTTTTATACAATGAGCAGTTCTTC. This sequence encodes CASSRPGGREGFLYNEQFF.

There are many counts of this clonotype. CDR3 sequence: CASSPPGLAGQETQYF. CDR3 nucleotides: TGCGCCAGCAGCCCCCCGGGACTAGCGGGACAAGAGACCCAGTACTTC. The J gene is TRBJ2-5, the V gene TRBV5-1; 13 bases are a match to TRBD2. The length of the CDR3 is 16 residues. V shed 4 bases, J shed 2 bases, and the junction held 5 bases outside the gene matches. Germline values: CDR1 SGHRS, CDR2 YFSETQ.

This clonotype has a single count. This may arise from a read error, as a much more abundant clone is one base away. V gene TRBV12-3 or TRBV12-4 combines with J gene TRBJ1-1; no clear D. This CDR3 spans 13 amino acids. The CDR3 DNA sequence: TGTGTCAGCAGGCGTCTGGACGGAAGTGAAGCTTTCTTT. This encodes CVSRRLDGSEAFF.

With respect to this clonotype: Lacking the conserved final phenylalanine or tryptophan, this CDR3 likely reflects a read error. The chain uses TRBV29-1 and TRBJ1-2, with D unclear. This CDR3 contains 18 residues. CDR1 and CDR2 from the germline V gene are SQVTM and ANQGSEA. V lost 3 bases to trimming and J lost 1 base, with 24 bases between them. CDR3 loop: CSVESGRPRGTFNYGYTI. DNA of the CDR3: TGCAGCGTTGAGTCAGGAAGGCCACGTGGTACCTTTAACTATGGCTACACCATC.

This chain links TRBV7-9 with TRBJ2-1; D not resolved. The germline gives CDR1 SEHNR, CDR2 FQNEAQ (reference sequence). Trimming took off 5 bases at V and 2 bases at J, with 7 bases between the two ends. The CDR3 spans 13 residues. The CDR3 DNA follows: TGTGCCAGCAGCCCCCTCCCCTACAATGAGCAGTTCTTC. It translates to CASSPLPYNEQFF.

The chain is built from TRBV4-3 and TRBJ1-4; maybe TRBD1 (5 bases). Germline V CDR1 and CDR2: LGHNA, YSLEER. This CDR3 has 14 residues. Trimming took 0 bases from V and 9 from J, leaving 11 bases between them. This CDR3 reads CASSQDYPGQKLFF. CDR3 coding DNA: TGCGCCAGCAGCCAAGATTACCCGGGACAAAAACTGTTTTTT.